A selection of T cell receptor beta chains follows, all from one sample in a study of blood T cell repertoires in COVID-19. TCRdb's table, derived via immunoSEQ multiplex PCR, lists solely in-frame clones and lacks some. The repertoire holds some 150,000 clones, with more than 85% as singletons. The sequencing sample was made of PBMCs or T cells enriched from blood (not recorded which). These receptors came from a human donor with acute COVID-19. The donor label of this sample is uncertain. Each CDR3 is given with its conserved first and last residue. The D gene is left open where the match is weak. Rows may omit the clone size; those that give it use once, few, many or a size class.

>TRBD1|.|TRBV6-1|TRBJ1-4
TGTGCCAGCAGTGAGACAGGGCCGGGTGAAAAACTGTTTTTT
CASSETGPGEKLFF
>TRBD1|.|TRBV13|TRBJ1-3
TGTGCCAGCAGTACGGGACAGCACACCATATATTTT
CASSTGQHTIYF
>.|.|TRBV3-1/TRBV3-2|TRBJ1-2
TGTGCCAGCAGCCAAAATCGGGGAAACTATGGCTACACCTTC
CASSQNRGNYGYTF
>.|.|TRBV27|TRBJ2-5
TGTGCCAGCAGCGGGGTTTCGGGAGAGACCCAGTACTTC
CASSGVSGETQYF
>TRBD2|.|TRBV5-1|TRBJ2-3
TGCGCCAGCAGCCAGAGAGGCAGCGGGGGGGATGCAGATACGCAGTATTTT
CASSQRGSGGDADTQYF
>TRBD1|.|TRBV6-1|TRBJ1-2
TGTGCCAGCAGTGAAGTTGGGACAGGCTATGGCTACACCTTC
CASSEVGTGYGYTF
>TRBD1|.|TRBV11-3|TRBJ2-1
TGTGCCAGCAGCTTAGCGACAGGGGTCGATGAGCAGTTCTTC
CASSLATGVDEQFF
>TRBD1|.|TRBV19|TRBJ2-3
TGTGCCAGTAGGGACAGGGGCGGATTAGATACGCAGTATTTT
CASRDRGGLDTQYF
>.|.|TRBV7-2|TRBJ1-4
TGTGCCAGCAGCTTAGACAGGAATGAAAAACTGTTTTTT
CASSLDRNEKLFF
>TRBD2|.|TRBV11-2|TRBJ2-1
TGTGCCAGCGGCCTAGCGGGCAATGAGCAGTTCTTC
CASGLAGNEQFF
>TRBD1|.|TRBV12-5|TRBJ1-5
TGTGCTAGTGGTACTGGACAGGGCCATTATAGCAATCAGCCCCAGCATTTT
CASGTGQGHYSNQPQHF
>TRBD1|once|TRBV2|TRBJ2-2
TGTGCCAGCAGTGAAAACAGGGGGCAGGGCGGGGAGCTGTTTTTT
CASSENRGQGGELFF
>TRBD1|.|TRBV6-6|TRBJ1-4
TGTGCCAGCAGTTACCCGACAGGGAATAATGAAAAACTGTTTTTT
CASSYPTGNNEKLFF
>.|.|TRBV7-2|TRBJ2-7
TGTGCCAGCAGCGTGACCGGGTCACCCTACGAGCAGTACTTC
CASSVTGSPYEQYF
>.|.|TRBV19|TRBJ2-7
TGTGCCAGTAGTCCCAATTCCCACGAGCAGTACTTC
CASSPNSHEQYF
>.|once|TRBV7-3|TRBJ2-6
TGTGCCAGCAGCTTAACCGGGACTGTCCCATCTGGGGCCAACGTCCTGACTTTC
CASSLTGTVPSGANVLTF